The TCR beta chain under discussion was sequenced for a study of Ad26.COV2.S vaccination and SARS-CoV-2 variants. This table comes from immunoSEQ multiplex PCR, and its TCRdb copy is limited to in-frame clones, with some not included. The profile shows about 400,000 clones, 89% of them singletons. Specified treatment: roughly 19 received Ad26.COV2.S at low or high dose, single or two shots; a few received placebo; per-sample allocation not given. The samples were gathered on day 63 after the first injection of vaccine or placebo. This CDR3 has 14 residues. The germline V and J ends were trimmed by 2 bases and 0 bases, with 5 bases remaining between them. The germline V gene has CDR1 MNHEY and CDR2 SVGAGI. This clone showed up just a few times.

Sequenced material: peripheral blood, taken in a trial of Ad26.COV2.S vaccine versus placebo. The V gene is TRBV6-5, the J gene TRBJ1-3; no clear D gene. The source of this sequence is a person aged 18-65 years who received the Ad26.COV2.S COVID-19 vaccine or a placebo. The CDR3 loop is CASSYAGSGNTIYF. CDR3 bases: TGTGCCAGCAGTTACGCCGGCTCTGGAAACACCATATATTTT.